Below are 11 T cell receptor gamma chains sequenced from a single sample in a study of gamma-delta T cells after stem cell transplantation. TCRdb re-called clones from the RT-PCR reads using CATT. The repertoire holds a few thousand gamma-chain clones, under 5% seen once, with around 20% in the top ten. Sequencing was done on a sample of gamma-delta T cells. The receptors were gathered from a human donor. It is not recorded whose cells these are; they may come from a transplant donor.

This clone counts as medium-sized. The V call is TRGV2, the J call TRGJP1. Germline V gene data show CDR1 as EGSNGY and CDR2 as YDSYNSKV. With 0 bases clipped from V and 6 bases from J, the junction kept 4 bases outside the gene matches. This CDR3 contains 14 residues. CDR3 bases: TGTGCCACCTGGGACGGGCTCTCTGGTTGGTTCAAGATATTT. The encoded protein is CATWDGLSGWFKIF.

Comment on this clone: A much larger clone lies one base from this, so it may be a read error. This rearrangement joins TRGV2 to TRGJ1 or TRGJ2. The V and J ends lost 0 bases and 12 bases, in that order; junction bases with no gene match: 8. CDR3 length equals 12 residues. Looked up from germline, CDR1 is EGSNGY and CDR2 is YDSYNSKV. The CDR3 DNA reads TGTGCCACCTGGGACGGGCAGGGTAGGAAACTCTTT. Amino acids: CATWDGQGRKLF.

A remark on this clone: Since a far larger clone is one base different, this is likely a read error. The same CDR3 also results from other DNA sequences found in this sample. This rearrangement joins TRGV8 to TRGJP2. CDR1 and CDR2 from the germline V gene are VENAVY and YDSYNSRV. The CDR3 covers 15 residues. Written as DNA, the CDR3 is TGCGCCACCTGGGCGAATGGAGGTAGTGATTGGATCAAGACGTTT. This translates into CATWANGGSDWIKTF.

Within the sample, this clone is medium-sized. The gene calls are TRGV2 and TRGJP1. CDR1 and CDR2 from the germline V gene are EGSNGY and YDSYNSKV. The CDR3 spans 13 residues. Trimming at V came to 2 bases and at J to 8 bases, leaving 5 bases not matched to a gene. The CDR3 region is CATWDAQGWFKIF. CDR3 nucleotide sequence: TGTGCCACCTGGGACGCCCAAGGTTGGTTCAAGATATTT.

This clone is labeled as medium-sized. The sample contains more than one DNA sequence encoding this CDR3. The chain carries TRGV9 and TRGJP. CDR1 and CDR2 (germline): GITISATS, ISYDGTV (reference sequence). Unmatched junction bases numbered 4, after V lost 1 base and J lost 7 bases. The CDR3 covers 16 residues. The CDR3 coding sequence is TGTGCCTTGTGGGAGGTCCGGGAGTTGGGCAAAAAAATCAAGGTATTT. This encodes CALWEVRELGKKIKVF.

Remarks on this clone: A read error likely explains why the TCRdb protein, taken from a much larger clone, differs from this DNA's translation at residue 11; the protein shown is translated from the DNA. The chain is built from TRGV3 and TRGJP2. The germline CDR1 and CDR2 sequences are VTNTFY and YDVSTARD (reference sequence). The CDR3 extends over 14 amino acids. The CDR3, as DNA: TGTGCCACCTGGGACGGGAGTAGTGATTGGGTCAAGACGTTT. It yields the protein CATWDGSSDWVKTF.

Within the sample, this clone is medium-sized. The junction departs from the called germline gene at one end, perhaps through a read error. This chain connects TRGV8 to TRGJ1 or TRGJ2. The CDR3 consists of 13 residues. CDR1 is VENAVY and CDR2 is YDSYNSRV in the germline V gene. The CDR3 sequence: CATWAPGYYQKLF. CDR3 DNA sequence: TGTGCCACCTGGGCCCCAGGTTATTATCAGAAACTCTTT.

This clone was counted between two and nine times. This chain joins TRGV9 and TRGJP. The CDR3 sequence is 17 residues long. Germline lookup yields CDR1 GITISATS and CDR2 ISYDGTV (reference sequence). V lost 1 base and J lost 7; bases outside the gene matches: 7. The CDR3: CALWEVVGELGKKIKVF. The CDR3 DNA reads TGTGCCTTGTGGGAGGTAGTAGGCGAGTTGGGCAAAAAAATCAAGGTATTT.

In this sample, this clone turned up a few times. This chain joins TRGV9 and TRGJP. Germline V CDR1 and CDR2: GITISATS, ISYDGTV (reference sequence). The CDR3 loop spans 19 amino acids. J lost 4 bases, V lost 0 bases, and 9 bases had no gene match. The CDR3 region is CALWEVSGPQELGKKIKVF. CDR3 nucleotides: TGTGCCTTGTGGGAGGTGTCAGGTCCACAAGAGTTGGGCAAAAAAATCAAGGTATTT.

This clone is classed as medium-sized (0.01 to 0.1%). This sample also contains other DNA sequences that code for the same CDR3. This chain connects TRGV9 to TRGJP. Trimming at V came to 0 bases and at J to 7 bases, leaving 6 bases not matched to a gene. Germline assignment: CDR1 GITISATS and CDR2 ISYDGTV (reference sequence). There are 17 residues in the CDR3. In DNA, the CDR3 is TGTGCCTTGTGGGAGGTGCGCCAGGAGTTGGGCAAAAAAATCAAGGTATTT. Protein: CALWEVRQELGKKIKVF.

CDR3 residues: CALWKDRESQELGKKIKVF. The CDR3 nucleotides are TGTGCCTTGTGGAAGGACCGAGAAAGCCAAGAGTTGGGCAAAAAAATCAAGGTATTT. The genes are TRGV9 and TRGJP. The V segment lost 6 bases and the J segment 4 bases; nucleotides outside the gene matches: 15. This CDR3 has 19 amino acids. Germline CDR1 GITISATS, CDR2 ISYDGTV (reference sequence).